These 20 T cell receptor beta chains were all obtained from the same sample, sequenced in a study of blood T cell repertoires in COVID-19. The data were produced by immunoSEQ multiplex PCR, yet TCRdb's version contains in-frame clones alone and is incomplete. The table records 25,000 to 35,000 clones, roughly nine tenths of them present only once. The source material was peripheral blood. The origin of the receptors is a human donor in a cohort sampled during active COVID-19.

The CDR3 reads CAWSIGGHSGNTIYF. CDR3 sequence (DNA): TGTGCCTGGAGTATAGGCGGACACTCTGGAAACACCATATATTTT. This sequence joins TRBV30 and TRBJ1-3; tentatively, D is TRBD1 (5 bases). The V gene lost 2 bases and the J gene lost 0 bases, with 11 bases spanning the gap. The CDR3 length is 15 residues. Germline lookup yields CDR1 GTSNPN and CDR2 SVGIG (reference sequence).

The chain has TRBV9 and TRBJ2-7; TRBD2 agrees at 9 bases. V lost 0 bases, J lost 2 bases, and 9 bases stayed unmatched. Germline CDR1 and CDR2: SGDLS and YYNGEE. This CDR3 region has 17 residues. The CDR3 DNA follows: TGTGCCAGCAGCGTAGGCAGTGAGGCTAGCGGGACCTACGAGCAGTACTTC. Protein product: CASSVGSEASGTYEQYF.

This sequence joins TRBV19 and TRBJ1-3; weak D call: TRBD1 (5 bases). CDR1 LNHDA and CDR2 SQIVND come from the germline V gene (reference sequence). This CDR3 is built from 15 residues. V lost 5 bases to trimming and J lost 0 bases, with 11 bases between them. The CDR3 sequence: CASSPDRPSGNTIYF. The DNA of the CDR3 is TGTGCCAGTAGTCCCGACAGACCCTCTGGAAACACCATATATTTT.

For this clone: The sample has other DNA sequences that encode this CDR3 too. The chain carries TRBV5-1 and TRBJ2-3; 7 nucleotides match TRBD2. Per germline, CDR1 SGHRS and CDR2 YFSETQ. The ends lost 4 bases at V and 1 base at J; junction bases unmatched: 9. This CDR3 contains 16 residues. The CDR3 protein is CASSGRARGGTDTQYF. The DNA of the CDR3 is TGCGCCAGCAGCGGCCGGGCTCGGGGGGGCACAGATACGCAGTATTTT.

The genes are TRBV6-5 and TRBJ1-6; D is unclear. The CDR3 spans 15 residues. The germline gives CDR1 MNHEY, CDR2 SVGAGI. The ends were cut back, 6 bases at V and 3 bases at J, with 12 bases in the middle. The CDR3 spells CASRHPSIYNSPLHF. CDR3 sequence (DNA): TGTGCCAGCAGACACCCTTCGATCTATAATTCACCCCTCCACTTT.

This chain uses TRBV27 with TRBJ1-2, with 12 bases lining up with TRBD1. Germline CDR1 and CDR2: MNHEY and SMNVEV (reference sequence). The CDR3 spans 13 residues. Trimming cost V 6 bases and J 9 bases; bases outside gene matches: 5. The CDR3: CASRGTGGGSYTF. Written as DNA, the CDR3 is TGTGCCAGCAGGGGGACAGGGGGCGGGAGCTACACCTTC.

V and J are TRBV11-2 and TRBJ2-1; D possibly corresponds to TRBD2 (5 bases). Trimming took off 4 bases at V and 6 bases at J, with 10 bases between the two ends. From germline, CDR1 is SGHAT and CDR2 FQNNGV. The CDR3 covers 13 residues. The CDR3: CASSSQEVNEQFF. The CDR3, as DNA: TGTGCCAGCAGCTCCCAGGAGGTCAATGAGCAGTTCTTC. The full variable domain, completed using reference TRBV11-2 and TRBJ2-1, is EAGVAQSPRYKIIEKRQSVAFWCNPISGHATLYWYQQILGQGPKLLIQFQNNGVVDDSQLPKDRFSAERLKGVDSTLKIQPAKLEDSAVYLCASSSQEVNEQFFGPGTRLTVL.

J is TRBJ1-2 and V is TRBV3-1 (or the pseudogene TRBV3-2); TRBD1 matches at 9 bases. Germline V CDR1 and CDR2: LGHDT, YNNKEL (reference sequence). Unmatched junction bases numbered 8, after V lost 4 bases and J lost 5 bases. The CDR3 is 15 residues long. The CDR3 reads CASSLSGTGLYGYTF. In DNA, the CDR3 is TGTGCCAGCAGCCTTTCCGGGACAGGGTTATATGGCTACACCTTC.

The chain carries TRBV19 and TRBJ1-1; D is possibly TRBD1 (5 bases). V dropped 7 bases and J dropped 4 bases, with 16 bases sitting between them. Germline CDR1 reads LNHDA; CDR2 reads SQIVND (reference sequence). CDR3 length equals 14 residues. Here the CDR3 DNA reads TGTGCCAGTATGGGAGGGGCGATGGGCACTGAAGCTTTCTTT. It is translated as CASMGGAMGTEAFF.

This chain links TRBV6-6 with TRBJ1-5; D unresolved. Trimming removed 1 base at V and 5 bases at J, with 6 bases between. The CDR3 runs to 13 residues. Germline V gene sequence: CDR1 MNHNY, CDR2 SVGAGI (reference sequence). DNA for the CDR3: TGTGCCAGCAGTTACTTGGGAGATCAGCCCCAGCATTTT. This sequence encodes CASSYLGDQPQHF.

Only one count was recorded for this clone. The CDR3 nucleotides are TGTGCCAGCAGCAAAAATTACGGACACCCTAATGAAAAACTGTTTTTT. Encoded protein: CASSKNYGHPNEKLFF. This chain connects TRBV21-1 to TRBJ1-4; the table assigns TRBD1, which was not confirmed against the DNA. TRBV21-1 is listed as a pseudogene. CDR3 length equals 16 residues.

This chain links TRBV2 with TRBJ1-1; TRBD1 is a possible D gene (5 bases). CDR3 length: 13 amino acids. Germline V gives CDR1 SNHLY, CDR2 FYNNEI. V was cut by 5 bases and J by 10 bases, with 17 bases left in between. This chain's CDR3 is CASSMTTGVSAFF. The CDR3 nucleotides are TGTGCCAGCAGTATGACCACGGGGGTGTCAGCTTTCTTT.

The V and J genes are TRBV9 and TRBJ1-1, with D possibly matching TRBD1 (6 bases). Trimming cost V 1 base and J 1 base, with 11 bases left between them. The germline CDR1 and CDR2 sequences are SGDLS and YYNGEE. The CDR3 runs 15 residues. The CDR3 nucleotides read TGTGCCAGCAGCGTACGTGCAGGGGCGAACACTGAAGCTTTCTTT. This sequence encodes CASSVRAGANTEAFF. The full variable domain, completed using reference TRBV9 and TRBJ1-1, is DSGVTQTPKHLITATGQRVTLRCSPRSGDLSVYWYQQSLDQGLQFLIQYYNGEERAKGNILERFSAQQFPDLHSELNLSSLELGDSALYFCASSVRAGANTEAFFGQGTRLTVV.

The chain combines TRBV5-1 with TRBJ2-2; 10 nucleotides match TRBD1. In germline, CDR1 is SGHRS, CDR2 YFSETQ. This CDR3 has 16 amino acids. V was pared by 4 bases and J by 6 bases, with 9 bases of the junction left unmatched. The CDR3 nucleotides read TGCGCCAGCAGCGGGCCGGGACAGGGGAGGCCCGGGGAGCTGTTTTTT. Translating it yields CASSGPGQGRPGELFF.

V and J are TRBV7-2 and TRBJ1-6; D is undetermined. Germline lookup yields CDR1 SGHTA and CDR2 FQGNSA. The CDR3 spans 16 residues. V lost 5 bases to trimming and J lost 7 bases, with 18 bases between them. The DNA of the CDR3 is TGTGCCAGCAGCCCGATAGGGTCGGGAGGAAATTCACCCCTCCACTTT. Amino acids: CASSPIGSGGNSPLHF.

The V and J genes are TRBV19 and TRBJ1-5, with TRBD1 matching 7 bases. Germline CDR1 and CDR2: LNHDA and SQIVND (reference sequence). V lost 5 bases to trimming and J lost 8 bases; unmatched junction nucleotides: 9. This CDR3 is 14 amino acids long. In nucleotides, the CDR3 is TGTGCCAGTAGTGGACAGGCTAACGGGGAGCCCCAGCATTTT. Its protein is CASSGQANGEPQHF.

The chain has TRBV19 and TRBJ2-7; 8 bases are a match to TRBD1. Germline-derived CDR1 and CDR2 are LNHDA and SQIVND (reference sequence). V lost 6 bases, J lost 6 bases, and 4 bases stayed unmatched. The CDR3 length is 12 residues. Here the CDR3 DNA reads TGTGCCAGTAGAACAGGGGGAGGCGAGCAGTACTTC. Protein: CASRTGGGEQYF.

The V gene is TRBV10-1, the J gene TRBJ2-2; 9 bases agree with TRBD1. Trimming at V came to 6 bases and at J to 4 bases, leaving 6 bases not matched to a gene. CDR1 and CDR2 (germline): WNHNN, SYGVQD (reference sequence). The CDR3 is made up of 15 amino acids. CDR3 region: CASRSGTGTTGELFF. The CDR3 DNA sequence: TGCGCCAGCAGGTCCGGGACAGGGACCACCGGGGAGCTGTTTTTT.

As regards this clone: The identical CDR3 is also encoded by other nucleotide sequences in the sample. The CDR3 spells CASRPGTSAGYNEQFF. The DNA of the CDR3 is TGTGCCAGTAGGCCGGGGACTAGTGCGGGTTACAATGAGCAGTTCTTC. The chain carries TRBV27 and TRBJ2-1; 8 nucleotides agree with TRBD2. Trimming cost V 9 bases and J 4 bases; bases outside gene matches: 14. Germline CDR1 MNHEY, CDR2 SMNVEV (reference sequence). The CDR3 is made up of 16 amino acids.

This chain's CDR3 is CASSQRFTGSNTEAFF. For the CDR3, the DNA is TGTGCCAGCAGCCAGCGGTTTACAGGATCAAACACTGAAGCTTTCTTT. The chain links TRBV14 to TRBJ1-1; D perhaps matches TRBD1 (5 bases). The CDR3 is 16 residues long. Germline CDR1 and CDR2: SGHDN and FVKESK. Deletions cut 3 bases from V and 2 bases from J, with 16 bases between.